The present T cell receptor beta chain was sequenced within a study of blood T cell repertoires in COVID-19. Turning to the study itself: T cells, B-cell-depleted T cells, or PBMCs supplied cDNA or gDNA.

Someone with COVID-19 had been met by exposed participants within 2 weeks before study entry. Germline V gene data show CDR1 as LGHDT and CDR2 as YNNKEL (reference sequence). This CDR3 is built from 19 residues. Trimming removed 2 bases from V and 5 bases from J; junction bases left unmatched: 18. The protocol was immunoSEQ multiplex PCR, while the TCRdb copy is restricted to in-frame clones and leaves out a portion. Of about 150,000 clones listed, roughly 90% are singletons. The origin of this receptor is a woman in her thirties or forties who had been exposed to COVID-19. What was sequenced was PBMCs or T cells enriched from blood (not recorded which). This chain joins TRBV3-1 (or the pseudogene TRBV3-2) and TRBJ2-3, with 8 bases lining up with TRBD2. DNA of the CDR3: TGTGCCAGCAGCCAATCACACGGGACTAGAGCCTTATCCCTAGATACGCAGTATTTT. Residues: CASSQSHGTRALSLDTQYF.